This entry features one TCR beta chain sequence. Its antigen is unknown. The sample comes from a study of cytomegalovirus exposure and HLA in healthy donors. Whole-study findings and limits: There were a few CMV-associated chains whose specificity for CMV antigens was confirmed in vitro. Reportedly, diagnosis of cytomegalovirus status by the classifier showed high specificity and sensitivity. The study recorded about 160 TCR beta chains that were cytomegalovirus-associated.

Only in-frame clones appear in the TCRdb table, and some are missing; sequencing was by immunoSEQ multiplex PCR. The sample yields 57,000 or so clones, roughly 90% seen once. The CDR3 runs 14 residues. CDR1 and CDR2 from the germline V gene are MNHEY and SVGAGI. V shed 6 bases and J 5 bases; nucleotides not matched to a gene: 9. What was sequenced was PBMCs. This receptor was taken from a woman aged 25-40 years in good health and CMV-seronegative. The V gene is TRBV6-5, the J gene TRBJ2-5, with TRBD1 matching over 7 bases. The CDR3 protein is CASSGNRGLETQYF. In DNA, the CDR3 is TGTGCCAGCAGCGGAAACAGGGGCTTGGAGACCCAGTACTTC.